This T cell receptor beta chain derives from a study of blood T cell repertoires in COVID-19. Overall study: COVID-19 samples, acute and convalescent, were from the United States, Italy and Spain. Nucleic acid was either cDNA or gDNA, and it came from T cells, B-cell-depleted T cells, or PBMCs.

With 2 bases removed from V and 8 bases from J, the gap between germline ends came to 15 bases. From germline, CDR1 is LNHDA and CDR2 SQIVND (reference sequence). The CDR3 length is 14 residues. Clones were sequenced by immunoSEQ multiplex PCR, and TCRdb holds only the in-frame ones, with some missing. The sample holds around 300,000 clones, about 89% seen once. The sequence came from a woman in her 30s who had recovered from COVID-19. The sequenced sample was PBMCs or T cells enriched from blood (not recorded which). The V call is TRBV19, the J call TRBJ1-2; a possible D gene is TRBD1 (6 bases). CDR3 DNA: TGTGCCAGTAGTATATCGGTGGGCACAGGGGGCTACACCTTC. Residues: CASSISVGTGGYTF.